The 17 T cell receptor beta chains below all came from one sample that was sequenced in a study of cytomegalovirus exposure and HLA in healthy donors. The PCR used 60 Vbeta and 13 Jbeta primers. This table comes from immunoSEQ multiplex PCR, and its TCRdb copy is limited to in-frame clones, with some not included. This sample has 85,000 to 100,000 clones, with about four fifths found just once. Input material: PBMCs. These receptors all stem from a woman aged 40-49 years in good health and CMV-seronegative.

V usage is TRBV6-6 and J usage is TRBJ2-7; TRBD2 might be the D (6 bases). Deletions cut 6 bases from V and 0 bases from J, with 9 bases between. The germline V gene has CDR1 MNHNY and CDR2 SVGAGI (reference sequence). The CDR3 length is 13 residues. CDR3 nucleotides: TGTGCCAGCAGGCGGGACTCCTCCTACGAGCAGTACTTC. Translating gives CASRRDSSYEQYF.

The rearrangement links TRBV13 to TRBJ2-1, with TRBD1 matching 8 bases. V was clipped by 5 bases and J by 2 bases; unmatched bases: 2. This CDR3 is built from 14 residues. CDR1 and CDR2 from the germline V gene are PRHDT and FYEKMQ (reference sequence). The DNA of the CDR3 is TGTGCCAGCAGCCAACAGGGGGCCTACAATGAGCAGTTCTTC. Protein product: CASSQQGAYNEQFF.

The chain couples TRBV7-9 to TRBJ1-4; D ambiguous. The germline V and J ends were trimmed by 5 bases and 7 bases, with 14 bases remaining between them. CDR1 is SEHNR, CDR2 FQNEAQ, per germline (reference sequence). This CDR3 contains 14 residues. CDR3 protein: CASSAPSTFEKLFF. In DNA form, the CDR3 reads TGTGCCAGCAGCGCCCCCTCGACTTTTGAAAAACTGTTTTTT.

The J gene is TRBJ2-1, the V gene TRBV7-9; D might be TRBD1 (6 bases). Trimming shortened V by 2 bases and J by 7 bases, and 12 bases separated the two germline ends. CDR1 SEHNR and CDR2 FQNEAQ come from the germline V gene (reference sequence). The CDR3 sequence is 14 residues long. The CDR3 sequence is CASSLTGSRNEQFF. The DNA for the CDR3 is TGTGCCAGCAGCTTAACAGGGAGCAGGAATGAGCAGTTCTTC.

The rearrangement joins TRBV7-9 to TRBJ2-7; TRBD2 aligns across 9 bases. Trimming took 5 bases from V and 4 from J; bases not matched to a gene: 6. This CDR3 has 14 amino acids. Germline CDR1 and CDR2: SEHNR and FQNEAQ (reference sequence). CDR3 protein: CASSGAGGLYEQYF. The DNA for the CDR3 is TGTGCCAGCAGCGGAGCGGGGGGTCTTTACGAGCAGTACTTC.

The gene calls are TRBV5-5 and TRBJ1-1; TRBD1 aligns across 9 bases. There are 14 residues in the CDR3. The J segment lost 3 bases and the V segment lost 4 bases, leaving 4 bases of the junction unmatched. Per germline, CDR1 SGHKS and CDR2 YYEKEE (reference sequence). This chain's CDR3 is CASSRQGGDTEAFF. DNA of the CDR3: TGTGCCAGCAGCCGACAGGGGGGCGACACTGAAGCTTTCTTT.

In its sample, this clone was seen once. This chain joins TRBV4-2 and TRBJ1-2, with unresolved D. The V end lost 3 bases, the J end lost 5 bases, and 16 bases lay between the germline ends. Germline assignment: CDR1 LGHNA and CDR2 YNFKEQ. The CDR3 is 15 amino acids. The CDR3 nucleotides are TGTGCCAGCAGCCAGGCATATTGGTTTCGTTATGGCTACACCTTC. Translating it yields CASSQAYWFRYGYTF.

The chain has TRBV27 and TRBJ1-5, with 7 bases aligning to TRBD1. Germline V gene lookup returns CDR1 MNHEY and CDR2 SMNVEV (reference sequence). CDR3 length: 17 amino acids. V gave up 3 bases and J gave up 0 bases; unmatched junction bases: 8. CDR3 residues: CASSLGLGTVSNQPQHF. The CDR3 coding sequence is TGTGCCAGCAGTTTGGGACTCGGGACAGTTAGCAATCAGCCCCAGCATTTT.

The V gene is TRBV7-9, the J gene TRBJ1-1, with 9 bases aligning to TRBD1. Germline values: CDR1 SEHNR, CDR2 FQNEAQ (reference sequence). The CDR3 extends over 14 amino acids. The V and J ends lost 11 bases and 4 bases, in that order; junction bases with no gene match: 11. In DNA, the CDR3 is TGTGCCTCAACCCAGGACAGGGGAGGCACTGAAGCTTTCTTT. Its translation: CASTQDRGGTEAFF.

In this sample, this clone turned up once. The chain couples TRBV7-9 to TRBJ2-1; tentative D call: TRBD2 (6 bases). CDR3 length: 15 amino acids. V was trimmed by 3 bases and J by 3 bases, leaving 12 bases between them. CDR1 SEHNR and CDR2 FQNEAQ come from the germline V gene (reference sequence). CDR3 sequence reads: CASSLVGGDYNEQFF. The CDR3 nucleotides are TGTGCCAGCAGCTTGGTCGGCGGGGACTACAATGAGCAGTTCTTC.

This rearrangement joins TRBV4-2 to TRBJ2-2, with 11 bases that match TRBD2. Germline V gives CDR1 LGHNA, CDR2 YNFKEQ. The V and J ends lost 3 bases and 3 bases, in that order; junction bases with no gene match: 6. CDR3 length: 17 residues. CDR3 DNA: TGTGCCAGCAGCCAGGACACTAGCGGGGGAGACACCGGGGAGCTGTTTTTT. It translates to CASSQDTSGGDTGELFF.

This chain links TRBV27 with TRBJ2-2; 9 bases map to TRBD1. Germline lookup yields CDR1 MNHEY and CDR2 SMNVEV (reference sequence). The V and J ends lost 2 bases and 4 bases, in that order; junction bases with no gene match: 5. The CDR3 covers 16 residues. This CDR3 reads CASSLRTGAITGELFF. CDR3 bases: TGTGCCAGCAGTTTAAGGACAGGGGCGATCACCGGGGAGCTGTTTTTT.

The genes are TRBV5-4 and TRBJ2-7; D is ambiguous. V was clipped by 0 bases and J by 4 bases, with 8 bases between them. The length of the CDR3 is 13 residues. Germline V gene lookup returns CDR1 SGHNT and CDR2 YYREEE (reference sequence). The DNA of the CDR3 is TGTGCCAGCAGCTTGGGAACAGAGTACGAGCAGTACTTC. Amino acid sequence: CASSLGTEYEQYF.

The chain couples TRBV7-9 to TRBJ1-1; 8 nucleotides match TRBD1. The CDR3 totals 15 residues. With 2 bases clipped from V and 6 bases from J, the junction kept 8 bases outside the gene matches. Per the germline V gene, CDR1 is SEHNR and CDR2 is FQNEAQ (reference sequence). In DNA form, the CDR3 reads TGTGCCAGCAGCTTAACAGGGGGGGTCGGTGCTGAAGCTTTCTTT. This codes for CASSLTGGVGAEAFF.

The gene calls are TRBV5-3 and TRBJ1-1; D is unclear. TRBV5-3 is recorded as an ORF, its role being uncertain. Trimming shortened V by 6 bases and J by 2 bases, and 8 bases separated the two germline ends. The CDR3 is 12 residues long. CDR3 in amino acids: CARKGVNTEAFF. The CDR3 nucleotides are TGTGCCAGAAAAGGAGTTAACACTGAAGCTTTCTTT.

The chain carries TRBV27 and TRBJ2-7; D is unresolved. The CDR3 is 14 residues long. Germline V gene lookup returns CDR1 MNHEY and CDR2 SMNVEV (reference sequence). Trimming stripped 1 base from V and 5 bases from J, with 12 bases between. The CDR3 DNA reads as TGTGCCAGCAGTTTATGGGCTGATCGCCACGAGCAGTACTTC. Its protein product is CASSLWADRHEQYF.

The CDR3 reads CASKGHLNTEAFF. The CDR3 DNA follows: TGTGCCAGCAAAGGACACCTGAACACTGAAGCTTTCTTT. The chain is built from TRBV25-1 and TRBJ1-1, with a possible D match to TRBD1 (5 bases). V was trimmed by 7 bases and J by 0 bases, leaving 9 bases between them. CDR1 MGHDK and CDR2 SYGVNS come from the germline V gene. This CDR3 is 13 amino acids long.